The 16 T cell receptor beta chains listed next were all sequenced from one sample in a study of molecular identifiers for immune sequencing clone quantification. TCRdb used MiXCR to reprocess the PCR reads, holding one entry per CDR3 protein. This sample has around 480,000 distinct CDR3 sequences; over 20% occur once, and the top ten carry 0.7% to 1%. The sequencing input was naive CD8+ T cells from blood, with Jurkat cell RNA spiked in. Subset described: FACS-sorted CD8+CD4-CCR7+CD45RA+ naive T cells. These receptors were taken from a human donor in good health. Some libraries in this study had Jurkat cell RNA spiked in.

The sample holds a few counts of this clonotype. The rearrangement uses TRBV7-9 and TRBJ2-7; 8 bases agree with TRBD2. V shed 5 bases and J 2 bases; nucleotides not matched to a gene: 5. This CDR3 has 14 amino acids. Per germline, CDR1 SEHNR and CDR2 FQNEAQ (reference sequence). CDR3 amino acids: CASSLSGVTYEQYF. In DNA, the CDR3 is TGTGCCAGCAGCCTTAGCGGGGTGACCTACGAGCAGTACTTC.

The V gene is TRBV7-9, the J gene TRBJ1-2; D unresolved. Germline CDR1 SEHNR, CDR2 FQNEAQ (reference sequence). The CDR3 runs to 13 residues. V was pared by 2 bases and J by 2 bases, with 6 bases between. The CDR3 loop reads CASSLPLNYGYTF. As DNA, the CDR3 is TGTGCCAGCAGCTTACCCTTAAACTATGGCTACACCTTC.

A remark on this clonotype: An end of the junction does not agree with germline; a read error may underlie this. The chain carries TRBV7-2 and TRBJ2-1, with 10 bases fitting TRBD2. Germline V gene lookup returns CDR1 SGHTA and CDR2 FQGNSA. The CDR3 contains 16 residues. The CDR3 region is CASSQPGTSAYDEQFF. In nucleotides, the CDR3 is TGTGCCAGCAGCCAACCCGGGACTAGCGCCTACGATGAGCAGTTCTTC.

This clonotype was found many times. The gene calls are TRBV12-3 or TRBV12-4 and TRBJ2-1; TRBD2 aligns across 12 bases. This CDR3 has 15 residues. V shed 7 bases and J 7 bases; nucleotides not matched to a gene: 8. This chain's CDR3 is CASTLGGLAGNEQFF. The CDR3 coding sequence is TGTGCCAGCACTCTTGGGGGACTAGCGGGTAATGAGCAGTTCTTC.

This clonotype was recorded many times. The chain combines TRBV27 with TRBJ2-3; the D is unclear. The germline CDR1 and CDR2 sequences are MNHEY and SMNVEV (reference sequence). There are 14 residues in the CDR3. The V and J ends lost 4 bases and 4 bases respectively, with 12 bases between them. CDR3: CASSSWVSPDTQYF. The CDR3 nucleotides are TGTGCCAGCAGTTCGTGGGTATCCCCAGATACGCAGTATTTT.

This sequence joins TRBV6-5 and TRBJ1-1; D remains ambiguous. The V end was cut by 2 bases, the J end by 2 bases, with 6 bases between. The germline V gene has CDR1 MNHEY and CDR2 SVGAGI. The CDR3 covers 13 residues. CDR3 residues: CASSYNHNTEAFF. For the CDR3, the DNA is TGTGCCAGCAGTTACAATCACAACACTGAAGCTTTCTTT.

The DNA of the CDR3 is TGTGCCAGCAGCCACGGGCCGATGAACACTGAAGCTTTCTTT. It translates to CASSHGPMNTEAFF. The V call is TRBV3-1, the J call TRBJ1-1; D uncertain. The germline V gene has CDR1 LGHDT and CDR2 YNNKEL (reference sequence). The CDR3 is made up of 14 amino acids. V was cut by 3 bases and J by 0 bases, with 8 bases left in between.

This clonotype was counted at least ten times. The V call is TRBV2, the J call TRBJ1-2; 12 bases are a match to TRBD1. After removal of 3 bases from V and 5 bases from J, the junction contained 1 base not matched to a gene. This CDR3 is 14 amino acids long. Germline-derived CDR1 and CDR2 are SNHLY and FYNNEI. In nucleotides, the CDR3 is TGTGCCAGCAGTGAGGGACAGGGGGCGTATGGCTACACCTTC. Translated, it gives CASSEGQGAYGYTF.

This clonotype was observed many times. The chain couples TRBV6-5 to TRBJ1-4; D unresolved. This CDR3 is 14 amino acids long. V was shortened by 6 bases and J by 0 bases, with 8 bases between the two germline ends. Germline V gene data show CDR1 as MNHEY and CDR2 as SVGAGI. As DNA, the CDR3 is TGTGCCAGCAGAACCTATGCAACTAATGAAAAACTGTTTTTT. Translation: CASRTYATNEKLFF.

This clonotype showed up many times. The J gene is TRBJ2-1, the V gene TRBV12-3 or TRBV12-4, with D perhaps matching TRBD1 (6 bases). The CDR3 loop spans 16 amino acids. V was shortened by 6 bases and J by 7 bases, with 22 bases between the two germline ends. The CDR3 sequence: CASSQDSPRPGNEQFF. In nucleotides, the CDR3 is TGTGCCAGCAGCCAGGACAGTCCCCGGCCGGGGAATGAGCAGTTCTTC.

CDR3 amino acids: CASSVPDRDNTGELFF. As DNA, the CDR3 is TGTGCCAGCAGCGTACCGGACAGGGATAACACCGGGGAGCTGTTTTTT. The chain couples TRBV9 to TRBJ2-2; 8 bases align to TRBD1. Trimming at V came to 1 base and at J to 2 bases, leaving 4 bases not matched to a gene. The CDR3 is made up of 16 amino acids. The germline gives CDR1 SGDLS, CDR2 YYNGEE.

The V gene is TRBV3-1, the J gene TRBJ2-7; D tentatively fits TRBD1 or TRBD2 (5 bases each). The germline V gene encodes CDR1 LGHDT and CDR2 YNNKEL (reference sequence). V dropped 0 bases and J dropped 6 bases, with 15 bases sitting between them. There are 15 residues in the CDR3. CDR3 DNA: TGTGCCAGCAGCCAAGATCTGGGACCGCTCGGCGAGCAGTACTTC. Translating it yields CASSQDLGPLGEQYF.

A few counts support this clonotype. This chain connects TRBV19 to TRBJ2-2; D gene ambiguous. The CDR3 is 12 residues long. V shed 7 bases and J shed 1 base, with 4 bases lying between them. The germline gives CDR1 LNHDA, CDR2 SQIVND (reference sequence). The CDR3 DNA follows: TGTGCCAGTACCAAGAACACCGGGGAGCTGTTTTTT. Its protein is CASTKNTGELFF. The full variable domain, with the rest looked up from reference TRBV19 and TRBJ2-2, is DGGITQSPKYLFRKEGQNVTLSCEQNLNHDAMYWYRQDPGQGLRLIYYSQIVNDFQKGDIAEGYSVSREKKESFPLTVTSAQKNPTAFYLCASTKNTGELFFGEGSRLTVL.

The gene calls are TRBV6-2 or TRBV6-3 and TRBJ2-3; D unclear. Germline V lookup: CDR1 MNHEY, CDR2 SVGEGT. The CDR3 has 16 residues. The ends were cut back, 5 bases at V and 1 base at J, with 16 bases in the middle. DNA of the CDR3: TGTGCCAGCAGTAAACTCTACCAGGTCGGCACAGATACGCAGTATTTT. It specifies CASSKLYQVGTDTQYF.

This clonotype was seen many times. The rearrangement joins TRBV9 to TRBJ2-7, with 7 bases fitting TRBD2. The V and J ends lost 0 bases and 3 bases, in that order; junction bases with no gene match: 3. Germline CDR1 is SGDLS and CDR2 is YYNGEE. The CDR3 covers 14 residues. The CDR3 spells CASSVASGDYEQYF. CDR3 sequence (DNA): TGTGCCAGCAGCGTAGCAAGCGGGGACTACGAGCAGTACTTC.

As to this clonotype: A much more abundant neighbour one base away suggests this may be a read error. This rearrangement joins TRBV19 to TRBJ2-7; D not resolved. Trimming shortened V by 3 bases and J by 5 bases, and 14 bases separated the two germline ends. The CDR3 contains 14 residues. Germline V gene data show CDR1 as LNHDA and CDR2 as SQIVND (reference sequence). DNA of the CDR3: TGTGCCAGTAGTATCTCCGCCACAGCCCACGAGCAGTACTTC. It specifies CASSISATAHEQYF. The whole variable domain, filled in from reference TRBV19 and TRBJ2-7, reads DGGITQSPKYLFRKEGQNVTLSCEQNLNHDAMYWYRQDPGQGLRLIYYSQIVNDFQKGDIAEGYSVSREKKESFPLTVTSAQKNPTAFYLCASSISATAHEQYFGPGTRLTVT.